Below, 26 T cell receptor beta chains from the same sample are listed, as sequenced in a study of human T cells and chemical hapten exposure. This sample's time point: patch test 1, 2 weeks after DPC sensitization. The treatment denotes: therapeutic diphenylcyclopropenone sensitization with weekly scalp DPC. MiXCR, applied by TCRdb to the RACE reads, yields one record per CDR3 protein. The data hold 80,000 to 100,000 distinct CDR3 sequences, with 9.5% to 15% observed a single time. The sample in question was whole blood, obtained in connection with sensitization to the hapten diphenylcyclopropenone (DPC). The receptors shown here come from a woman aged 35 to 49 with alopecia areata. Some clones in this sample may be carry-over from other donors' samples.

This clonotype was seen ten or more times. This rearrangement joins TRBV10-3 to TRBJ1-2, with a weak D call TRBD1 (5 bases). CDR1 is ENHRY and CDR2 is SYGVKD in the germline V gene. CDR3 length: 11 residues. The V end was cut by 10 bases, the J end by 10 bases, with 16 bases between. In DNA form, the CDR3 reads TGTGCCACCTTTGCGGGAGGGGACTACACCTTC. Translating it yields CATFAGGDYTF.

This clonotype was recorded many times. This chain connects TRBV5-4 to TRBJ2-5; 7 bases align to TRBD2. Germline V CDR1 and CDR2: SGHNT, YYREEE (reference sequence). V lost 4 bases to trimming and J lost 8 bases; unmatched junction nucleotides: 8. The CDR3 contains 13 residues. CDR3 sequence reads: CASSLPGEGTQYF. The CDR3 bases are TGTGCCAGCAGCCTTCCGGGGGAGGGCACCCAGTACTTC.

In this sample, this clonotype turned up a few times. The CDR3: CASSMWLAGSTDTQYF. Here the CDR3 DNA reads TGTGCCAGTAGTATGTGGCTAGCGGGAAGCACAGATACGCAGTATTTT. This chain uses TRBV19 with TRBJ2-3; 9 nucleotides line up with TRBD2. From germline, CDR1 is LNHDA and CDR2 SQIVND (reference sequence). Germline trimming cut 3 bases from V and 0 bases from J; bases unmatched to any gene: 4. The CDR3 spans 16 residues.

In this sample, this clonotype turned up a few times. This chain connects TRBV13 to TRBJ2-7; TRBD2 matches 8 bases. V lost 5 bases and J lost 1; bases outside the gene matches: 10. CDR3 length: 16 amino acids. Germline loops: CDR1 PRHDT, CDR2 FYEKMQ (reference sequence). CDR3 loop: CASSPPTSVSSYEQYF. For the CDR3, the DNA is TGTGCCAGCAGCCCTCCGACTAGCGTAAGTTCCTACGAGCAGTACTTC.

The V gene is TRBV6-6, the J gene TRBJ2-7; 8 bases are shared with TRBD2. The germline V gene has CDR1 MNHNY and CDR2 SVGAGI (reference sequence). There are 16 residues in the CDR3. The trim removed 6 bases at V and 1 base at J, leaving 11 bases unmatched. CDR3 protein: CASRLGVAGHSYEQYF. The CDR3 DNA sequence: TGTGCCAGCAGACTCGGGGTAGCGGGACATTCCTACGAGCAGTACTTC.

This clonotype was counted a few times. The rearrangement joins TRBV2 to TRBJ2-5, with D hard to call. Germline CDR1 and CDR2: SNHLY and FYNNEI. The V end was cut by 10 bases, the J end by 0 bases, with 12 bases between. The CDR3 is made up of 13 amino acids. The DNA of the CDR3 is TGTGCCACCGATCTGAGGAACCAAGAGACCCAGTACTTC. Its translation: CATDLRNQETQYF.

This clonotype has a handful of counts. This chain's CDR3 is CSVGGGNQPQHF. CDR3 in DNA: TGCAGCGTTGGGGGGGGCAATCAGCCCCAGCATTTT. The J gene is TRBJ1-5, the V gene TRBV29-1; possibly TRBD1 for D (5 bases). The ends were cut back, 4 bases at V and 2 bases at J, with 6 bases in the middle. Germline values: CDR1 SQVTM, CDR2 ANQGSEA. The CDR3 consists of 12 residues.

The chain carries TRBV5-5 and TRBJ1-2; possibly TRBD1 for D (5 bases). The ends were cut back, 0 bases at V and 2 bases at J, with 11 bases in the middle. The CDR3 consists of 15 residues. Germline CDR1 reads SGHKS; CDR2 reads YYEKEE (reference sequence). Here the CDR3 reads CASSLGTTENYGYTF. Written as DNA, the CDR3 is TGTGCCAGCAGCTTGGGGACAACGGAGAACTATGGCTACACCTTC. Drawing the rest from reference TRBV5-5 and TRBJ1-2, the complete variable domain is DAGVTQSPTHLIKTRGQQVTLRCSPISGHKSVSWYQQVLGQGPQFIFQYYEKEERGRGNFPDRFSARQFPNYSSELNVNALLLGDSALYLCASSLGTTENYGYTFGSGTRLTVV.

This clonotype came up a few times. This chain links TRBV7-2 with TRBJ2-1, with D perhaps TRBD2 (5 bases). Deletions cut 5 bases from V and 8 bases from J, with 16 bases between. The CDR3 extends over 14 amino acids. The germline gives CDR1 SGHTA, CDR2 FQGNSA. The CDR3, as DNA: TGTGCCAGCAGCCCCGACCCAAATAGCGATGAGCAGTTCTTC. The encoded protein is CASSPDPNSDEQFF. The complete variable domain, with remaining parts taken from reference TRBV7-2 and TRBJ2-1, reads GAGVSQSPSNKVTEKGKDVELRCDPISGHTALYWYRQSLGQGLEFLIYFQGNSAPDKSGLPSDRFSAERTGGSVSTLTIQRTQQEDSAVYLCASSPDPNSDEQFFGPGTRLTVL.

V usage is TRBV27 and J usage is TRBJ1-1, with 9 bases that match TRBD1. This CDR3 comprises 14 residues. J was trimmed by 4 bases and V by 5 bases; bases with no gene match: 5. Germline V CDR1 and CDR2: MNHEY, SMNVEV (reference sequence). The chain's CDR3 is CASSGTGTPTEAFF. As DNA, the CDR3 is TGTGCCAGCAGTGGGACAGGGACTCCCACTGAAGCTTTCTTT.

This clonotype turned up a few times. The chain is built from TRBV6-4 and TRBJ2-2; TRBD1 matches at 11 bases. V lost 2 bases to trimming and J lost 5 bases; unmatched junction nucleotides: 4. CDR1 is MRHNA, CDR2 SNTAGT, per germline. This CDR3 is built from 16 residues. The CDR3 DNA follows: TGTGCCAGCAGTGACGCCGGACAGGGGGCGACCGGGGAGCTGTTTTTT. Protein sequence: CASSDAGQGATGELFF.

The chain employs TRBV6-6 and TRBJ2-2; D ambiguous. The V end lost 8 bases, the J end lost 1 base, and 11 bases lay between the germline ends. CDR1 and CDR2 (germline): MNHNY, SVGAGI (reference sequence). This CDR3 is built from 14 residues. The CDR3 nucleotides read TGTGCCAGCCGGGTGCTCTGGAACACCGGGGAGCTGTTTTTT. As protein: CASRVLWNTGELFF.

DNA for the CDR3: TGTGCCACCACGGTGGGTGTTCTAGCGGGAAGGACAGATACGCAGTATTTT. This sequence encodes CATTVGVLAGRTDTQYF. The rearrangement joins TRBV6-2 or TRBV6-3 to TRBJ2-3; 9 bases are a match to TRBD2. Germline V gene data show CDR1 as MNHEY and CDR2 as SVGEGT. The CDR3 totals 17 residues. V gave up 10 bases and J gave up 3 bases; unmatched junction bases: 17.

The chain uses TRBV5-3 and TRBJ2-1; D is possibly TRBD1 (6 bases). TRBV5-3 is marked as an open reading frame, function uncertain. Trimming cost V 0 bases and J 10 bases, with 20 bases left between them. The CDR3 has 16 residues. The CDR3 sequence is CARSLAGVGQGYEQFF. CDR3 in DNA: TGTGCCAGAAGCTTGGCCGGGGTAGGCCAGGGGTACGAGCAGTTCTTC.

In this sample, this clonotype turned up a few times. The chain couples TRBV6-6 to TRBJ2-7, with D tentatively TRBD1 (5 bases). The germline V and J ends were trimmed by 5 bases and 9 bases, with 11 bases remaining between them. Looked up from germline, CDR1 is MNHNY and CDR2 is SVGAGI (reference sequence). The CDR3 has 11 residues. CDR3 amino acids: CASSPGAGQYF. The CDR3 nucleotides read TGTGCCAGCAGTCCTGGGGCAGGGCAGTACTTC.

Note on this clonotype: A read error may be the cause here, since a much bigger clone is one base away. This chain links TRBV18 with TRBJ2-1, with 8 bases lining up with TRBD2. The germline V gene has CDR1 KGHSH and CDR2 LQKENI. The CDR3 spans 11 residues. CDR3 amino acids: CASSPEREQSF. Here the CDR3 DNA reads TGTGCCAGCTCACCAGAGCGGGAGCAGTCCTTC.

This clonotype was seen a handful of times. V and J are TRBV3-1 and TRBJ2-2; D gene ambiguous. This CDR3 has 12 amino acids. The germline V gene has CDR1 LGHDT and CDR2 YNNKEL (reference sequence). Trimming left V 2 bases short and J 2 bases short, with 0 bases between. The chain's CDR3 is CASSQNTGELFF. The CDR3 nucleotides read TGTGCCAGCAGCCAAAACACCGGGGAGCTGTTTTTT.

This clonotype was detected many times. V gene TRBV7-8 combines with J gene TRBJ2-7; D not resolved. The CDR3 length is 15 residues. The germline V gene encodes CDR1 SGHVS and CDR2 FQNEAQ. V was shortened by 5 bases and J by 2 bases, with 16 bases between the two germline ends. CDR3 amino acids: CASSVLVGQAYEQYF. For the CDR3, the DNA is TGTGCCAGCAGCGTCCTTGTCGGGCAAGCCTACGAGCAGTACTTC. The full variable domain, completed using reference TRBV7-8 and TRBJ2-7, is GAGVSQSPRYKVAKRGQDVALRCDPISGHVSLFWYQQALGQGPEFLTYFQNEAQLDKSGLPSDRFFAERPEGSVSTLKIQRTQQEDSAVYLCASSVLVGQAYEQYFGPGTRLTVT.

The rearrangement uses TRBV28 and TRBJ2-5; no firm D call. The V gene's germline CDR1 is MDHEN and CDR2 SYDVKM. V gave up 2 bases and J gave up 6 bases, with 4 bases separating them. The CDR3 is made up of 11 amino acids. The CDR3 loop is CASSLRQTQYF. The CDR3 nucleotides are TGTGCCAGCAGTTTAAGACAGACCCAGTACTTC.

At least ten counts were recorded for this clonotype. The rearrangement uses TRBV20-1 and TRBJ2-3, with D possibly TRBD1 on 5 matching bases. Per the germline V gene, CDR1 is DFQATT and CDR2 is SNEGSKA (reference sequence). Deletions cut 5 bases from V and 3 bases from J, with 18 bases between. The CDR3 loop spans 15 amino acids. Written as DNA, the CDR3 is TGCAGTGCTCGCAAGGGGATGGTAGTTACAGATACGCAGTATTTT. This sequence encodes CSARKGMVVTDTQYF.

Of note for this clonotype: The junction departs from germline at one end; a sequencing error may be responsible. The chain couples TRBV7-7 to TRBJ2-5; D is undetermined. CDR3 length: 14 amino acids. CDR1 is SSHAT and CDR2 is FNYEAQ in the germline V gene (reference sequence). CDR3 residues: CASSLGWGQETQYF. In nucleotides, the CDR3 is TGTGCTAGCAGCTTAGGGTGGGGCCAAGAGACCCAGTACTTC.

This clonotype was seen only a few times. The chain uses TRBV7-9 and TRBJ2-2, with a weak D call TRBD2 (6 bases). V was clipped by 1 base and J by 5 bases, with 8 bases between them. This CDR3 has 14 amino acids. The germline V gene has CDR1 SEHNR and CDR2 FQNEAQ (reference sequence). The CDR3 bases are TGTGCCAGCAGCTTAGTCCGGGGGACCGGGGAGCTGTTTTTT. It codes for CASSLVRGTGELFF.

The chain links TRBV6-2 or TRBV6-3 to TRBJ1-2; D unclear. Trimming left V 0 bases short and J 4 bases short, with 15 bases between. Germline lookup yields CDR1 MNHEY and CDR2 SVGEGT. The CDR3 covers 16 residues. CDR3 nucleotide sequence: TGTGCCAGCAGTTACTCGTCCATGGCTGTGAGCTATGGCTACACCTTC. Amino acids: CASSYSSMAVSYGYTF.

Only a few counts were recorded for this clonotype. The rearrangement uses TRBV14 and TRBJ2-1; D might be TRBD2 (6 bases). Germline loops: CDR1 SGHDN, CDR2 FVKESK. V shed 6 bases and J shed 5 bases, with 17 bases lying between them. CDR3 length: 15 amino acids. As DNA, the CDR3 is TGTGCCAGCAGTCCACTCGGGGGTACCAACAATGAGCAGTTCTTC. Its translation is CASSPLGGTNNEQFF.

This clonotype was seen only a few times. The chain uses TRBV20-1 and TRBJ2-1; D unclear. V was shortened by 0 bases and J by 8 bases, with 20 bases between the two germline ends. The germline V gene encodes CDR1 DFQATT and CDR2 SNEGSKA (reference sequence). The CDR3 totals 16 residues. The CDR3 DNA reads as TGCAGTGCTAGAGATCTGGGGTCAGGTCGAGCCTATGAGCAGTTCTTC. Protein: CSARDLGSGRAYEQFF.

This clonotype was observed many times. The CDR3 DNA is TGCAGTGCTTCAACCGGGACTAGCGGGATTAATGAGCAGTTCTTC. Translating gives CSASTGTSGINEQFF. The chain uses TRBV20-1 and TRBJ2-1; 13 positions match TRBD2. J was trimmed by 7 bases and V by 5 bases; bases with no gene match: 8. This CDR3 has 15 residues. Germline V gives CDR1 DFQATT, CDR2 SNEGSKA (reference sequence).